Below are 24 T cell receptor beta chains sequenced from a single sample in a study of control samples from healthy donors and cancer patients. The repertoire was sequenced with immunoSEQ multiplex PCR; TCRdb's copy has only in-frame clones and lacks some. The sample consists of some 120,000 clones, about 90% of them appearing once. What was sequenced was blood. The receptors stem from a man aged 60 to 75 in good health.

The count of this clone is one. This chain links TRBV28 with TRBJ2-3; D is perhaps TRBD2 (5 bases). The CDR3 contains 15 residues. Trimming cost V 3 bases and J 2 bases, with 12 bases left between them. Germline V lookup: CDR1 MDHEN, CDR2 SYDVKM. CDR3 DNA: TGTGCCAGCAGTTTTGCCGGGCTAGCCACAGATACGCAGTATTTT. It codes for CASSFAGLATDTQYF.

This chain connects TRBV7-9 to TRBJ1-1; weak D call: TRBD1 (6 bases). This CDR3 comprises 15 residues. Per germline, CDR1 SEHNR and CDR2 FQNEAQ (reference sequence). Trimming removed 5 bases at V and 6 bases at J, with 19 bases between. In DNA, the CDR3 is TGTGCCAGCAGCCAACAGGGATGGTTCATGGCTGAAGCTTTCTTT. Translated, it gives CASSQQGWFMAEAFF.

The chain joins TRBV24-1 to TRBJ2-1; TRBD1 aligns across 9 bases. The CDR3 has 17 amino acids. After removal of 5 bases from V and 0 bases from J, the junction contained 7 bases not matched to a gene. Germline CDR1 is KGHDR and CDR2 is SFDVKD. The CDR3 region has the DNA TGTGCCACCAGTGGCGGACAGGGGACCAACTCCTACAATGAGCAGTTCTTC. It translates to CATSGGQGTNSYNEQFF.

The rearrangement links TRBV20-1 to TRBJ2-1; TRBD2 aligns across 7 bases. CDR3 length: 14 residues. Germline V gene lookup returns CDR1 DFQATT and CDR2 SNEGSKA (reference sequence). Trimming at V came to 3 bases and at J to 3 bases, leaving 5 bases not matched to a gene. The CDR3, as DNA: TGCAGTGCTAGTCGGGGAGGGGTCTACAATGAGCAGTTCTTC. Encoded protein: CSASRGGVYNEQFF.

The V call is TRBV2, the J call TRBJ1-2, with 8 bases matching TRBD1. Losses at the gene ends were 8 bases for V and 8 bases for J; bases not matched to a gene: 10. CDR3 size: 13 residues. From germline, CDR1 is SNHLY and CDR2 FYNNEI. Here the CDR3 reads CASGARGQSGYTF. The CDR3 DNA reads as TGTGCCAGCGGGGCCAGGGGGCAATCGGGCTACACCTTC.

This chain joins TRBV7-3 and TRBJ2-3, with 11 positions matching TRBD1. Germline V CDR1 and CDR2: SGHTA, FQGTGA. This CDR3 contains 18 residues. Trimming cost V 0 bases and J 0 bases; bases outside gene matches: 5. CDR3 region: CASSLTGTGGLSTDTQYF. The CDR3 region has the DNA TGTGCCAGCAGCTTAACGGGGACAGGGGGACTTAGCACAGATACGCAGTATTTT.

The gene calls are TRBV27 and TRBJ2-3; TRBD1 aligns across 7 bases. The length of the CDR3 is 16 residues. Germline assignment: CDR1 MNHEY and CDR2 SMNVEV (reference sequence). V lost 2 bases, J lost 2 bases, and 7 bases stayed unmatched. As DNA, the CDR3 is TGTGCCAGCAGTTTAAGGGGGCAGGTAAACACAGATACGCAGTATTTT. Amino acids: CASSLRGQVNTDTQYF.

V usage is TRBV19 and J usage is TRBJ1-5; D remains ambiguous. Germline V gives CDR1 LNHDA, CDR2 SQIVND (reference sequence). The CDR3 has 15 amino acids. V lost 3 bases to trimming and J lost 10 bases, with 19 bases between them. The CDR3 reads CASSMTLLGAVPQHF. The CDR3 nucleotides read TGTGCCAGTAGTATGACTTTGCTAGGCGCTGTCCCCCAGCATTTT.

This clone has just one count. The chain links TRBV6-2 or TRBV6-3 to TRBJ2-2; the D gene is possibly TRBD1 (6 bases). CDR1 and CDR2 from the germline V gene are MNHEY and SVGEGT. This CDR3 contains 18 residues. Trimming removed 0 bases at V and 0 bases at J, with 14 bases between. The CDR3 sequence: CASSYSKGHTTNTGELFF. CDR3 sequence (DNA): TGTGCCAGCAGTTACTCGAAGGGACACACCACGAACACCGGGGAGCTGTTTTTT.

The chain joins TRBV6-5 to TRBJ1-4; D may be TRBD1 (6 bases). The germline V and J ends were trimmed by 6 bases and 4 bases, with 12 bases remaining between them. The CDR3 length is 14 residues. CDR1 and CDR2 from the germline V gene are MNHEY and SVGAGI. In nucleotides, the CDR3 is TGTGCCAGCAGACTCGGACAGCTTAATGAAAAACTGTTTTTT. Translation gives CASRLGQLNEKLFF.

J is TRBJ2-3 and V is TRBV19; TRBD2 aligns across 9 bases. From germline, CDR1 is LNHDA and CDR2 SQIVND (reference sequence). With 6 bases clipped from V and 4 bases from J, the junction kept 11 bases outside the gene matches. The CDR3 has 16 amino acids. Written as DNA, the CDR3 is TGTGCCAGTAGGGATGGGGGGACTAGCAATTCAGATACGCAGTATTTT. The encoded protein is CASRDGGTSNSDTQYF.

The chain has TRBV12-3 or TRBV12-4 and TRBJ1-2; D is unclear. V was pared by 2 bases and J by 8 bases, with 12 bases between. The length of the CDR3 is 13 residues. In DNA form, the CDR3 reads TGTGCCAGCAGTTTATCTCCAGGACGGGGCTACACCTTC. This sequence encodes CASSLSPGRGYTF.

This chain uses TRBV6-6 with TRBJ1-2, with TRBD1 identical over 7 bases. V lost 6 bases, J lost 4 bases, and 11 bases stayed unmatched. The CDR3 is made up of 15 amino acids. Germline V gene lookup returns CDR1 MNHNY and CDR2 SVGAGI (reference sequence). CDR3 DNA sequence: TGTGCCAGCAGGCTTACAGGGGCTCGGGGCTATGGCTACACCTTC. As protein: CASRLTGARGYGYTF.

V is TRBV14 and J is TRBJ2-7; a possible D gene is TRBD1 (6 bases). The germline gives CDR1 SGHDN, CDR2 FVKESK. The length of the CDR3 is 14 residues. V was pared by 5 bases and J by 2 bases, with 13 bases between. In DNA, the CDR3 is TGTGCCAGCAGCAGCGCACAGGGTGCCTACGAGCAGTACTTC. Protein product: CASSSAQGAYEQYF.

CDR3 nucleotides: TGTGCCAGCAGCCTAACAGACTCCTATAATTCACCCCTCCACTTT. This sequence encodes CASSLTDSYNSPLHF. The chain is built from TRBV11-2 and TRBJ1-6; no clear D gene. Between the trimmed V and J ends, which lost 5 bases and 0 bases, there was a span of 8 bases. There are 15 residues in the CDR3. Germline CDR1 is SGHAT and CDR2 is FQNNGV.

This clone was observed once. This chain joins TRBV10-1 and TRBJ2-2, with unresolved D. The CDR3 is made up of 15 amino acids. Germline CDR1 and CDR2: WNHNN and SYGVQD (reference sequence). Trimming stripped 2 bases from V and 4 bases from J, with 11 bases between. CDR3 protein: CASSEGVPSTGELFF. CDR3 in DNA: TGCGCCAGCAGTGAGGGGGTGCCGAGCACCGGGGAGCTGTTTTTT.

This clone was detected a few times. The chain uses TRBV19 and TRBJ1-1; 12 nucleotides align to TRBD1. Trimming cost V 3 bases and J 1 base; bases outside gene matches: 3. CDR1 is LNHDA, CDR2 SQIVND, per germline (reference sequence). This CDR3 has 16 residues. The CDR3 region is CASSIQGQGANTEAFF. CDR3 DNA: TGTGCCAGTAGTATCCAGGGACAGGGGGCGAACACTGAAGCTTTCTTT.

The sample holds one count of this clone. At one boundary the junction diverges from the germline segment, which might be a read error. The chain has TRBV4-1 and TRBJ1-4; D unresolved. Germline CDR1 MGHRA, CDR2 YSYEKL. The length of the CDR3 is 16 residues. CDR3 sequence reads: CASSKEEGRSGEKLFF. DNA of the CDR3: TGCGCCAGCAGCAAAGAGGAAGGGAGGTCGGGTGAAAAACTGTTTTTT.

The chain is built from TRBV6-5 and TRBJ1-2; possible D gene TRBD1, 5 bases. The CDR3 contains 13 residues. With 6 bases removed from V and 4 bases from J, the gap between germline ends came to 12 bases. Germline V lookup: CDR1 MNHEY, CDR2 SVGAGI. The CDR3 DNA reads TGTGCCAGCAGGAATGGGGGAATCTATGGCTACACCTTC. It yields the protein CASRNGGIYGYTF.

This clone was seen just once. V is TRBV3-1 (or the pseudogene TRBV3-2) and J is TRBJ1-4; 9 nucleotides align to TRBD1. This CDR3 comprises 13 residues. CDR1 is LGHDT and CDR2 is YNNKEL in the germline V gene (reference sequence). V shed 4 bases and J 8 bases; nucleotides not matched to a gene: 2. CDR3 in DNA: TGTGCCAGCAGCCCGGGACAGGGAGAAAAACTGTTTTTT. This gives the protein CASSPGQGEKLFF.

The chain is built from TRBV28 and TRBJ1-5, with 7 nucleotides matching TRBD1. J was trimmed by 9 bases and V by 2 bases; bases with no gene match: 1. The length of the CDR3 is 12 residues. In germline, CDR1 is MDHEN, CDR2 SYDVKM. The CDR3 nucleotides read TGTGCCAGCAGTTTAGGGGACAGGCCCCAGCATTTT. It codes for CASSLGDRPQHF.

The chain recombines TRBV7-2 with TRBJ2-3, with 7 bases aligning to TRBD2. V lost 4 bases to trimming and J lost 6 bases; unmatched junction nucleotides: 4. The CDR3 covers 13 residues. CDR1 SGHTA and CDR2 FQGNSA come from the germline V gene. The CDR3 sequence: CASSSGTTDTQYF. The DNA of the CDR3 is TGTGCCAGCAGCTCCGGGACTACGGATACGCAGTATTTT.

This chain connects TRBV5-1 to TRBJ1-1; maybe TRBD1 (6 bases). Deletions cut 3 bases from V and 2 bases from J, with 14 bases between. This CDR3 comprises 15 residues. Germline CDR1 is SGHRS and CDR2 is YFSETQ. In DNA, the CDR3 is TGCGCCAGCAGCTCCCTCAGGGGAGCAAACACTGAAGCTTTCTTT. Translating gives CASSSLRGANTEAFF.

This clone has a handful of counts. The V call is TRBV6-5, the J call TRBJ1-3, with D possibly matching TRBD1 (6 bases). The germline gives CDR1 MNHEY, CDR2 SVGAGI. V lost 2 bases and J lost 4, with 9 bases in between. There are 14 residues in the CDR3. The CDR3 nucleotides read TGTGCCAGCAGTTACGCAGGGGCCGGAAACACCATATATTTT. Encoded protein: CASSYAGAGNTIYF.